This T cell receptor beta chain appears in the sequencing data of a study of T cell repertoires in cytomegalovirus infection. Turning to the study itself: CMV epitopes in the study were HLA-C-restricted (recently identified) and HLA-B-restricted (well studied). Shared public TCR beta signatures pointed to both CMV infection and a matching HLA type.

This clonotype was picked up one time. No antigen is known for it. TCRdb re-called the reads through MiXCR, storing one row per CDR3 protein. The sample contains about 500,000 distinct CDR3 sequences, 30% to 40% of which appear only once. General study points: Dominating the ex vivo response were TCR beta clonotypes that were CMV-specific and HLA-C-restricted. CMV carriers having the relevant HLA were flagged by cumulative public TCR beta family frequency.

The receptor comes from a human donor in good health (CMV status not recorded). Some clones in this sample may be carry-over from other donors' samples. This sample comprised cultured PBMCs, obtained from culture after CMV antigen stimulation.

The DNA for the CDR3 is TGTGCCAGCAGCTTCATAGACAGGGGCTTCAACAATGAGCAGTTCTTC. As protein: CASSFIDRGFNNEQFF. The gene calls are TRBV5-6 and TRBJ2-1; TRBD1 agrees at 8 bases. From germline, CDR1 is SGHDT and CDR2 YYEEEE. This CDR3 comprises 16 residues. After removal of 2 bases from V and 5 bases from J, the junction contained 9 bases not matched to a gene.